The 4 T cell receptor beta chains listed next were all sequenced from one sample in a study of radiation and T cells in renal cell carcinoma. Only in-frame clones appear in the TCRdb table, and some are missing; sequencing was by immunoSEQ multiplex PCR. The profile shows 100,000 to 150,000 clones, around 90% of them singletons. As to time point: blood 2 weeks post-SBRT. Treatment of the sample: 15 Gy SBRT to primary tumor, nephrectomy 4 weeks later. The sequencing used blood, collected from a patient whose treatment included radiotherapy and nephrectomy. All receptors derive from a woman in her sixties or seventies with renal cell carcinoma.

The chain joins TRBV30 to TRBJ1-1; TRBD1 is a possible D gene (6 bases). This CDR3 has 12 amino acids. Trimming took 3 bases from V and 1 from J, leaving 6 bases between them. Germline values: CDR1 GTSNPN, CDR2 SVGIG (reference sequence). The chain's CDR3 is CAWRQGNTEAFF. The CDR3 DNA reads as TGTGCCTGGAGACAGGGGAACACTGAAGCTTTCTTT. The complete variable domain, with remaining parts taken from reference TRBV30 and TRBJ1-1, reads SQTIHQWPATLVQPVGSPLSLECTVEGTSNPNLYWYRQAAGRGLQLLFYSVGIGQISSEVPQNLSASRPQDRQFILSSKKLLLSDSGFYLCAWRQGNTEAFFGQGTRLTVV.

The chain is built from TRBV4-2 and TRBJ2-5, with 7 bases that match TRBD1. CDR3 length: 15 amino acids. Looked up from germline, CDR1 is LGHNA and CDR2 is YNFKEQ. V trimming: 0 bases; J trimming: 5 bases; junction bases outside the gene matches: 6. The CDR3 loop is CASSQEAGGSETQYF. The CDR3 coding sequence is TGTGCCAGCAGCCAAGAGGCAGGGGGAAGTGAGACCCAGTACTTC.

V usage is TRBV5-1 and J usage is TRBJ1-2, with unresolved D. From germline, CDR1 is SGHRS and CDR2 YFSETQ. The CDR3 has 14 amino acids. V gave up 0 bases and J gave up 7 bases, with 13 bases separating them. Here the CDR3 DNA reads TGCGCCAGCAGCTTGGAGGGTGGCTGGAGTGGCTACACCTTC. Its protein is CASSLEGGWSGYTF.

This clone showed up just once. The rearrangement uses TRBV7-2 and TRBJ2-1; 9 bases align to TRBD2. Germline V gives CDR1 SGHTA, CDR2 FQGNSA. The length of the CDR3 is 17 residues. The V segment lost 7 bases and the J segment 3 bases; nucleotides outside the gene matches: 13. The CDR3 sequence: CASTENTRSGGYNEQFF. DNA of the CDR3: TGTGCCAGCACCGAAAATACCCGTAGCGGGGGCTACAATGAGCAGTTCTTC.